This TCR beta chain came from a study of T cells after posttransplantation cyclophosphamide. Study-level findings and limits: After PTCy, TRB diversity resembled that of CNI/methotrexate controls.

Clones were read by immunoSEQ multiplex PCR, and TCRdb kept only the in-frame ones, dropping some. The sample carries 22,000 or so clones, approximately 70% recorded once. A remark on this clone: The antigen is not known.

The CDR3 is 14 residues long. The V gene lost 5 bases and the J gene lost 6 bases, with 16 bases spanning the gap. Germline V CDR1 and CDR2: SGHTA, FQGNSA. The chain joins TRBV7-2 to TRBJ2-5; a weak D match, TRBD2 (6 bases). Sequencing input: memory CD4+ T cells sorted from PBMCs. The TCR was taken from a woman aged 55-70 years in good health, CMV-negative, and a related stem cell transplant donor. The CDR3 region is CASSPRRAVKTQYF. DNA of the CDR3: TGTGCCAGCAGCCCACGGAGGGCCGTGAAGACCCAGTACTTC.